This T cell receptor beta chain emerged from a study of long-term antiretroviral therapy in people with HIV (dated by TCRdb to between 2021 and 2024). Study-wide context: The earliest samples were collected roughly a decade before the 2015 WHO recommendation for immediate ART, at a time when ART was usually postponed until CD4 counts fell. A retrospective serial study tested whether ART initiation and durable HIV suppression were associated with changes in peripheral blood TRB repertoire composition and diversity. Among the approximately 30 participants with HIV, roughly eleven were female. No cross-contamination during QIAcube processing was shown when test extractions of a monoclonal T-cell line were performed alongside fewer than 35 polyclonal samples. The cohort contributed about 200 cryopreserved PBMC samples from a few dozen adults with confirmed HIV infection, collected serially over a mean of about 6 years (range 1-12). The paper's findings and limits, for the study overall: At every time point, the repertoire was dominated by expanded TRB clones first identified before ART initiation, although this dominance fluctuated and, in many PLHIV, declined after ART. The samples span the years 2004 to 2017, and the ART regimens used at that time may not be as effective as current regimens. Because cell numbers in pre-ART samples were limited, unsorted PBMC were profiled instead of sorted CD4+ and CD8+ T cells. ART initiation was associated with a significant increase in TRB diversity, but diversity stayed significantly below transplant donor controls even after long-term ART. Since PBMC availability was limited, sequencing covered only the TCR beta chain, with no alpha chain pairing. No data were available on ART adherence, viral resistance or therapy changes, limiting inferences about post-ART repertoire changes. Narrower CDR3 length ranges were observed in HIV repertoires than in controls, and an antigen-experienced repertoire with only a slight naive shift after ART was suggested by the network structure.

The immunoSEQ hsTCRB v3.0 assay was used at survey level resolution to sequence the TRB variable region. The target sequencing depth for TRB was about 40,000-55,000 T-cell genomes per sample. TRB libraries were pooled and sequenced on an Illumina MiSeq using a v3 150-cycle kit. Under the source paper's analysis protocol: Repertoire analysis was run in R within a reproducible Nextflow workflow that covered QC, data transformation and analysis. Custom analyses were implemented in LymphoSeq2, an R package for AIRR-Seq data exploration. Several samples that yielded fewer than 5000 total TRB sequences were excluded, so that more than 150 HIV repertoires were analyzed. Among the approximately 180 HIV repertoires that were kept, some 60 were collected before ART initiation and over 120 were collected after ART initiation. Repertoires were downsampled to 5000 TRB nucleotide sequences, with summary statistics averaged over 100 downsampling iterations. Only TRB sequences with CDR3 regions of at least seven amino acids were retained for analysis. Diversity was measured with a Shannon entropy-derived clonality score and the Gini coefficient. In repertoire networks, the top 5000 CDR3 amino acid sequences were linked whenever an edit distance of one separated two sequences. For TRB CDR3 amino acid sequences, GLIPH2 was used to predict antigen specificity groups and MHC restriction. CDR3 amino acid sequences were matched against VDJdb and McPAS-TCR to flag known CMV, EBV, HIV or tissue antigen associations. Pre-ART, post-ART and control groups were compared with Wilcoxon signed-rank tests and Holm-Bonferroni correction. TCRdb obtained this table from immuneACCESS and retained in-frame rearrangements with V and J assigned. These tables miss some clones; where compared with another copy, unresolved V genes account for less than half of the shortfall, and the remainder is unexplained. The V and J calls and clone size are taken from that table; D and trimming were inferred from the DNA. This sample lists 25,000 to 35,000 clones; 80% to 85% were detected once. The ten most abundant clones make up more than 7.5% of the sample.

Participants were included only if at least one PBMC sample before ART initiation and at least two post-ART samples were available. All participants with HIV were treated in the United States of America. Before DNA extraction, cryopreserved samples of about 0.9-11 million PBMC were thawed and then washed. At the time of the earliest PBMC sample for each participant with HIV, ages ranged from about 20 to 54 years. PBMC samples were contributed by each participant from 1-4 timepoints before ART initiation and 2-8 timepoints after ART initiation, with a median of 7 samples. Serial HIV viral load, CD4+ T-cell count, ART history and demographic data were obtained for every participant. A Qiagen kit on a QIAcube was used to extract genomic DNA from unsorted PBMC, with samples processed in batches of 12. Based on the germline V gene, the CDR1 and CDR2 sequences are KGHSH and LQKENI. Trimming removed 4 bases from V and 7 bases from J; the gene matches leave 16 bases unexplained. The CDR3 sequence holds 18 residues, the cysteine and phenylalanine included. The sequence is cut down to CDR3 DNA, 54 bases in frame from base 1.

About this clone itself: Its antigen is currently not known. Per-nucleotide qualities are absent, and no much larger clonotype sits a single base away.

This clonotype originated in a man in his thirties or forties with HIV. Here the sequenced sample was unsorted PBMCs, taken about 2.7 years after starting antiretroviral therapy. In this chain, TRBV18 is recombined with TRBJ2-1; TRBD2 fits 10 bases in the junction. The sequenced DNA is TGTGCCAGCTCACTACTCACTGGGGTAGCGGGGGGCCGGAATGAGCAGTTCTTC. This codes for CASSLLTGVAGGRNEQFF.